A single TCR beta chain is shown here with its context. Source study methods: Nucleated cell number was recorded as an estimate derived from reference gene primer amplification. TCRdb keeps only in-frame clones here, not all; method: immunoSEQ multiplex PCR. The V and J calls and clone size were taken over from that table, and D and trimming were inferred from the DNA. The data contain more than 85,000 clones, approximately 85% of them singletons. The data were obtained in a study of blood T cell repertoires in COVID-19. Overall study: The analysed material was cDNA or gDNA that came from T cells, B-cell-depleted T cells, or PBMCs.

Between the trimmed V and J ends, which lost 0 bases and 1 base, there was a span of 10 bases. Germline CDR1 reads SGHRS; CDR2 reads YFSETQ. The CDR3 has 15 residues. Sequencing used peripheral blood. The receptor was isolated from a woman aged 55-75 years with acute or convalescent COVID-19. The chain employs TRBV5-1 and TRBJ1-1; D unclear. In DNA form, the CDR3 reads TGCGCCAGCAGCTTGGGGGCGGGTCGGAACACTGAAGCTTTCTTT. Residues: CASSLGAGRNTEAFF. Combining the CDR3 with reference TRBV5-1 and TRBJ1-1 gives the whole variable domain KAGVTQTPRYLIKTRGQQVTLSCSPISGHRSVSWYQQTPGQGLQFLFEYFSETQRNKGNFPGRFSGRQFSNSRSEMNVSTLELGDSALYLCASSLGAGRNTEAFFGQGTRLTVV.